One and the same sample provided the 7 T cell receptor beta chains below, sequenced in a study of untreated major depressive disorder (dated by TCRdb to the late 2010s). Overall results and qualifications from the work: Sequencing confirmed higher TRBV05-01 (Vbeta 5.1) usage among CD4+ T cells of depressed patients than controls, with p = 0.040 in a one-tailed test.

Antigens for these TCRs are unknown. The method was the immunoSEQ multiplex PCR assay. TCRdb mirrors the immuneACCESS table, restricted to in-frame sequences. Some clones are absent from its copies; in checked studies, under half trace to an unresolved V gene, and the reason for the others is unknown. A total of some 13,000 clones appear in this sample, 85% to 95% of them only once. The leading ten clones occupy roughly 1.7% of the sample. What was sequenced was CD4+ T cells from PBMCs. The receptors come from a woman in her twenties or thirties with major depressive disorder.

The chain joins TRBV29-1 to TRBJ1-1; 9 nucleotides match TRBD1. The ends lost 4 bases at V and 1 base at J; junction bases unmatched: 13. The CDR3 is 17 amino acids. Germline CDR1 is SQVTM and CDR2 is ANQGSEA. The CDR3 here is CSVVRRGTGRKNTEAFF. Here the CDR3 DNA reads TGCAGCGTTGTAAGAAGGGGGACAGGGAGGAAGAACACTGAAGCTTTCTTT.

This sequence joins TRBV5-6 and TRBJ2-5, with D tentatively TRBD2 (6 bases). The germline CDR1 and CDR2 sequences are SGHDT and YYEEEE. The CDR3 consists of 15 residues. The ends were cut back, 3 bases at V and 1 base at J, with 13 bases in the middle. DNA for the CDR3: TGTGCCAGCAGCTCCGCCGGGGGTGGCCAAGAGACCCAGTACTTC. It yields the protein CASSSAGGGQETQYF.

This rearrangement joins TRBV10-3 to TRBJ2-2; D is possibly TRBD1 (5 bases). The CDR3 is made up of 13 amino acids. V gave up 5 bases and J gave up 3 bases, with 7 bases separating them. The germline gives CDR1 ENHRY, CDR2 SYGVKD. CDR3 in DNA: TGTGCCATCAGTCTGACAGACACCGGGGAGCTGTTTTTT. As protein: CAISLTDTGELFF.

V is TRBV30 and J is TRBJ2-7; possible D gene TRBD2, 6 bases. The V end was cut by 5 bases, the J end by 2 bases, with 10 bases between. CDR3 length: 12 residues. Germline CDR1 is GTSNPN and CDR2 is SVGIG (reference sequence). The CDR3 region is CAWGREAYEQYF. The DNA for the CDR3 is TGTGCCTGGGGCAGGGAGGCCTACGAGCAGTACTTC.

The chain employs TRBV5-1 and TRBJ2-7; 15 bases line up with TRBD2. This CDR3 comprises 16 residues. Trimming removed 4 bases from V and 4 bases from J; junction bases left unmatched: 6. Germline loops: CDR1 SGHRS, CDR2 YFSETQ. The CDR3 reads CASSKGTSGRSYEQYF. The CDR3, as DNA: TGCGCCAGCAGCAAAGGGACTAGCGGGAGGTCTTACGAGCAGTACTTC.

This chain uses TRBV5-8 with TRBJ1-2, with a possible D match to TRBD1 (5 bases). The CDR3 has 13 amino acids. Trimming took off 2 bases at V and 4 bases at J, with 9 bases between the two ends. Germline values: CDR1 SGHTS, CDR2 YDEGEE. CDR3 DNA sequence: TGTGCCAGCAGCTTTCAGGGCAGCTATGGCTACACCTTC. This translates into CASSFQGSYGYTF.

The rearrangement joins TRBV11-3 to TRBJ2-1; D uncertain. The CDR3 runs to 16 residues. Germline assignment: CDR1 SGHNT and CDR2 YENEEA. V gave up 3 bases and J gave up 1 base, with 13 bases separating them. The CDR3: CASSFRADPSYNEQFF. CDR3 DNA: TGTGCCAGCAGCTTCCGGGCCGACCCATCCTACAATGAGCAGTTCTTC.